This TCR beta chain was recovered during a study of beta chain features in type 1 diabetes. Across the study: Age and gender were similar between patients and healthy donors, as were cell yields. Sorted cells, roughly 98,000,000 in number, were examined across all samples.

One heparinised blood draw, averaging roughly 110 mL, came from each donor. Details on this clone: Its antigen is undetermined.

V was shortened by 0 bases and J by 4 bases, with 15 bases between the two germline ends. Germline V CDR1 and CDR2: MNHNS, SASEGT. The CDR3 is 16 residues long. Study-wide results and limits: TCRB CDR3s from Type 1 diabetes patients were moderately but significantly shorter in all four CD4+ subsets.

Every isolated RNA sample was fully reverse transcribed, so sequencing captured expressed TCRB transcripts. Sequencing was performed with immunoSEQ multiplex PCR; in TCRdb, only in-frame clones are kept and a portion is missing. Of 45,000 to 65,000 clones in the sample, approximately 52% are singletons; the top ten hold roughly 2.6%. This chain uses TRBV6-1 with TRBJ1-1; D is possibly TRBD1 (6 bases). The sequence derives from a woman in her thirties or forties with type 1 diabetes. Source material: Tregs from blood. CDR3: CASSEAGRGIGTEAFF. The CDR3 region has the DNA TGTGCCAGCAGTGAAGCCGGGAGGGGGATCGGCACTGAAGCTTTCTTT.